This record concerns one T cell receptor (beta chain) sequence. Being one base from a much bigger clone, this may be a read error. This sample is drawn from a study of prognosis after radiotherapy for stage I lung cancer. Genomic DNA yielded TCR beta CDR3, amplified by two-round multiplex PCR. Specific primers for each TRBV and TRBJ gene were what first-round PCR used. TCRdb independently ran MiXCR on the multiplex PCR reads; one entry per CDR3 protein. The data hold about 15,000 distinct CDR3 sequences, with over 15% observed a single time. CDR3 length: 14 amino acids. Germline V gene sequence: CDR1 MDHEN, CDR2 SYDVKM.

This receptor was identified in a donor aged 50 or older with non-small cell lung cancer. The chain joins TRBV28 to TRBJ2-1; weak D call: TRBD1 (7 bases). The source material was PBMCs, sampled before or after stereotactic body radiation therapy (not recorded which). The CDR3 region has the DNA TGTGCCGGCAGGATTGCAGGGGGGTACAATGAGCAGTTCTTC. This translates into CAGRIAGGYNEQFF.